This TCR beta chain was observed in a study of Ad26.COV2.S vaccination and SARS-CoV-2 variants. Generated by immunoSEQ multiplex PCR, the TCRdb table keeps only in-frame clones and is missing some. Here the sample spans about 350,000 clones, approximately 85% being singletons. Treatment in this sample: around 19 received Ad26.COV2.S at low or high dose, single or two shots; about 5 received placebo; per-sample allocation not given. Collection of samples fell on day 63 after the first vaccine or placebo injection. This clone was observed a few times. V shed 5 bases, J shed 1 base, and the junction held 5 bases outside the gene matches. Looked up from germline, CDR1 is SGHRS and CDR2 is YFSETQ. The CDR3 totals 14 residues.

J is TRBJ1-1 and V is TRBV5-1, with 7 bases fitting TRBD1. Sequenced material: peripheral blood, taken in a trial of Ad26.COV2.S vaccine versus placebo. This TCR was recovered from a person between 18 and 65 years old who received the Ad26.COV2.S COVID-19 vaccine or a placebo. CDR3 amino acids: CASSKGQTNTEAFF. The DNA for the CDR3 is TGCGCCAGCAGTAAGGGACAGACGAACACTGAAGCTTTCTTT.